The T cell receptor beta chain described here comes from a study of CD8 T cells in Susac syndrome. An input of about 0.5 to 1 ug of RNA was subjected to reverse transcription using random hexamers. TCRdb reanalysed the immunoSEQ multiplex PCR reads using MiXCR and keeps one entry per CDR3 protein. The data show over 130,000 distinct CDR3 sequences, with 95% seen just once and about 0.14% held by the top ten. Sequencing was carried out using CD4+ T cells from PBMCs. The sequence was collected from a human donor with Susac syndrome.

The CDR3 bases are TGTGCCAGCAGCTTGGTAGCGGGAGCTGGTGAGACCCAGTACTTC. This sequence encodes CASSLVAGAGETQYF. This chain connects TRBV5-4 to TRBJ2-5; 9 bases are shared with TRBD2. J gave up 5 bases and V 0 bases, and 5 bases lay outside the gene matches. Germline V lookup: CDR1 SGHNT, CDR2 YYREEE (reference sequence). The CDR3 length is 15 residues.